This TCR beta chain emerged from a study of blood T cell repertoires in COVID-19. Study as a whole: The origin of the acute and convalescent COVID-19 samples was the United States, Italy and Spain. Sources were T cells, B-cell-depleted T cells, or PBMCs; the material itself was cDNA or gDNA.

How the authors handled the data: Reference gene primer amplification yielded estimated nucleated cell counts. This table comes from immunoSEQ multiplex PCR, and its TCRdb copy is limited to in-frame clones, with some not included. Clone size and the V and J calls come from that table; the DNA yielded D and trimming. The sample has fewer than 300,000 clones; 82% are singletons. CDR3 length: 13 amino acids. Germline V gives CDR1 MDHEN, CDR2 SYDVKM. With 3 bases removed from V and 3 bases from J, the gap between germline ends came to 8 bases. This TCR came from a woman aged 18-29 years with acute or convalescent COVID-19. The chain joins TRBV28 to TRBJ1-2, with unresolved D. Sequenced: peripheral blood. The CDR3 nucleotides are TGTGCCAGCAGTTTCGCCCGGGACTATGGCTACACCTTC. Amino acid sequence: CASSFARDYGYTF.